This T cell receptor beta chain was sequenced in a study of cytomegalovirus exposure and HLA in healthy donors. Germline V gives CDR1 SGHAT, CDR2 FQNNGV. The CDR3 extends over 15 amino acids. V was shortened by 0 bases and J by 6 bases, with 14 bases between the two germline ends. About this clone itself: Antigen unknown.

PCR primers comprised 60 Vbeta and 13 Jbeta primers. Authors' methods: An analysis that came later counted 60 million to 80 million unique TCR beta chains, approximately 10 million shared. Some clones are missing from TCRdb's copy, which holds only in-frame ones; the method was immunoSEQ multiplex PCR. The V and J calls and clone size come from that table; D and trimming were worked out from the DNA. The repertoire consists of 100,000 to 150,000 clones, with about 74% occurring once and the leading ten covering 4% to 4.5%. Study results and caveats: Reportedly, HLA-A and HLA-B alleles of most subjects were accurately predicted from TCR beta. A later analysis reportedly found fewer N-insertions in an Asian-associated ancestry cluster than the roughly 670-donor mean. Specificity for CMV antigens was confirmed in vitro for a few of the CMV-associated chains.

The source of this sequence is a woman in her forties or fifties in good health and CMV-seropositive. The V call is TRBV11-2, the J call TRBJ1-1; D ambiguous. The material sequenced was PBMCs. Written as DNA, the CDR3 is TGTGCCAGCAGCTTAGATTGGCAATGGGCGCCTGAAGCTTTCTTT. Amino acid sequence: CASSLDWQWAPEAFF.